This T cell receptor beta chain was sequenced in a study of CD8 T cells in ankylosing spondylitis. General study points: A TCR beta motif of several highly homologous variants appeared characteristic of ankylosing spondylitis blood. Some of the motif variants had earlier been found in reactive arthritis patients' fluid and blood.

A quantitative 5'-RACE method, one with molecular barcodes, was used to make TCR beta libraries. MiXCR, applied by TCRdb to the 5' RACE reads, yields one record per CDR3 protein. The repertoire holds about 310,000 distinct CDR3 sequences, with around 20% as singletons. The V and J ends lost 4 bases and 1 base, in that order; junction bases with no gene match: 7. Germline-derived CDR1 and CDR2 are DFQATT and SNEGSKA (reference sequence). The CDR3 has 16 amino acids. Note on this clonotype: Its antigen is as yet unknown.

The sample taken for sequencing was blood, either unsorted or a sorted T cell fraction (not recorded which). The clonotype was recovered from a female donor with ankylosing spondylitis or in good health (not recorded which). This chain uses TRBV20-1 with TRBJ2-5, with 12 positions matching TRBD2. The CDR3 DNA reads TGCAGTGCTATAAAACGACTAGCGGGAGTCCAAGAGACCCAGTACTTC. Its translation is CSAIKRLAGVQETQYF.